This paragraph covers one T cell receptor (beta chain) sequence. This sample was taken from a study of T cells in Graves' hyperthyroidism and ophthalmopathy. Trimming removed 7 bases at V and 5 bases at J, with 18 bases between. The CDR3 totals 15 residues. CDR1 and CDR2 (germline): MGHRA, YSYEKL. TCR beta CDR3 regions were amplified from RNA. The TCR CDR3 first-round RT-PCR relied on the HTBI primer set. Each CDR3 protein is one row after TCRdb ran MiXCR on the multiplex PCR reads. The sample has about 350,000 distinct CDR3 sequences; 18% are singletons. J is TRBJ1-5 and V is TRBV4-1; a possible D gene is TRBD1 (6 bases). Material for sequencing was blood. The receptor was derived from a woman between 40 and 55 years old with Graves' ophthalmopathy. CDR3 sequence: CASNRLVRGDQPQHF. The CDR3 coding sequence is TGCGCCAGCAACCGGCTGGTCAGGGGAGATCAGCCCCAGCATTTT.